This is a list of T cell receptor beta chains from one sample in a study of spatial heterogeneity in lung cancer. TCRdb re-called the 5' RACE reads with MiXCR, one entry per CDR3 protein. The table includes tens of thousands of distinct CDR3 sequences, approximately 12% detected once. The sample consisted of PBMCs, taken at surgery. These receptors were obtained from a male donor with early-stage non-small cell lung cancer. CDR3s include the opening cysteine and the closing phenylalanine or tryptophan. D genes are given only for firm matches. Clone size is shown for a subset of rows, as once, few, many or a class of expanded clone.

D gene: TRBD2; V gene: TRBV5-1; J gene: TRBJ2-5; clone size: few; CDR3 DNA: TGCGCCAGCAGCTTGGTAGCGGGGTACCAAGAGACCCAGTACTTC; CDR3 protein: CASSLVAGYQETQYF
D gene: -; V gene: TRBV28; J gene: TRBJ2-5; clone size: -; CDR3 DNA: TGTGCCAGCAGTTTTTTTAAGGGGGAAGAGACCCAGTACTTC; CDR3 protein: CASSFFKGEETQYF
D gene: -; V gene: TRBV6-2/TRBV6-3; J gene: TRBJ1-5; clone size: -; CDR3 DNA: TGTGCCAGCAGTTATAGGACAGACTTTAGCAATCAGCCCCAGCATTTT; CDR3 protein: CASSYRTDFSNQPQHF
D gene: -; V gene: TRBV7-8; J gene: TRBJ2-7; clone size: few; CDR3 DNA: TGTGCCAGCAGCTGGGATCGGGGACCCTACGAGCAGTACTTC; CDR3 protein: CASSWDRGPYEQYF
D gene: -; V gene: TRBV7-2; J gene: TRBJ2-5; clone size: -; CDR3 DNA: TGTGCCAGCAGCTTGGAGGCAACGAGGACCCAGTACTTC; CDR3 protein: CASSLEATRTQYF
D gene: -; V gene: TRBV7-9; J gene: TRBJ1-3; clone size: few; CDR3 DNA: TGTGCCAGCAGCTTAAGTAAGAACTCTGGAAACACCATATATTTT; CDR3 protein: CASSLSKNSGNTIYF
D gene: TRBD2; V gene: TRBV7-9; J gene: TRBJ2-5; clone size: many; CDR3 DNA: TGTGCCAGCAGCTCGCTAGCGGGGCTTGAGACCCAGTACTTC; CDR3 protein: CASSSLAGLETQYF
D gene: TRBD2; V gene: TRBV15; J gene: TRBJ2-1; clone size: few; CDR3 DNA: TGTGCCACCAGCCACGGGACTAGTGTTCGTGGTGAGCAGTTCTTC; CDR3 protein: CATSHGTSVRGEQFF
D gene: -; V gene: TRBV7-9; J gene: TRBJ1-5; clone size: many; CDR3 DNA: TGTGCCAGCAGCCCAAATCGTGATCAGCCCCAGCATTTT; CDR3 protein: CASSPNRDQPQHF
D gene: -; V gene: TRBV29-1; J gene: TRBJ1-2; clone size: few; CDR3 DNA: TGCAGCGTTGGGACAGTCTATGGCTACACCTTC; CDR3 protein: CSVGTVYGYTF
D gene: TRBD1; V gene: TRBV29-1; J gene: TRBJ1-2; clone size: -; CDR3 DNA: TGCAGCGTTGATCCCCAGGGGGCGGGGAGCTACACCTTC; CDR3 protein: CSVDPQGAGSYTF
D gene: -; V gene: TRBV20-1; J gene: TRBJ2-5; clone size: -; CDR3 DNA: TGCAGTGCTCTGGGGCCCTTAGGACAGCGGGAGACCCAGTACTTC; CDR3 protein: CSALGPLGQRETQYF
D gene: TRBD2; V gene: TRBV7-2; J gene: TRBJ2-3; clone size: -; CDR3 DNA: TGTGCCAGCAGCTTGGGACTAGCGGGATTAAGCCATACGCAGTATTTT; CDR3 protein: CASSLGLAGLSHTQYF
D gene: TRBD1; V gene: TRBV24-1; J gene: TRBJ2-1; clone size: many; CDR3 DNA: TGTGCCACCAGTGACAGGACAGGGATAGGAAATGAGCAGTTCTTC; CDR3 protein: CATSDRTGIGNEQFF
D gene: TRBD1; V gene: TRBV11-2; J gene: TRBJ1-5; clone size: medium-sized; CDR3 DNA: TGTGCCAGCAGCTTAGTTTTTTCCGGCGGGACAGGAGGTCAGCCCCAGCATTTT; CDR3 protein: CASSLVFSGGTGGQPQHF
D gene: -; V gene: TRBV12-3/TRBV12-4; J gene: TRBJ1-1; clone size: -; CDR3 DNA: TGTGCCAGCAGTTCGAACAGTTACACTGAAGCTTTCTTT; CDR3 protein: CASSSNSYTEAFF
D gene: -; V gene: TRBV20-1; J gene: TRBJ2-6; clone size: -; CDR3 DNA: TGCAGTGCTAGAATAGGGGCTGGGGCCAACGTCCTGACTTTC; CDR3 protein: CSARIGAGANVLTF
D gene: TRBD2; V gene: TRBV5-1; J gene: TRBJ2-1; clone size: few; CDR3 DNA: TGCGCCAGCAGCTTAGAACCTAGCGGGAGGGCCAATGAGCAGTTCTTC; CDR3 protein: CASSLEPSGRANEQFF
D gene: TRBD1; V gene: TRBV7-2; J gene: TRBJ2-2; clone size: few; CDR3 DNA: TGTGCCAGCAGCCCGGAACAGGGGTATACCGGGGAGCTGTTTTTT; CDR3 protein: CASSPEQGYTGELFF
D gene: -; V gene: TRBV20-1; J gene: TRBJ1-6; clone size: few; CDR3 DNA: TGCAGTGCTATCCTCGGGCGCGATTCACCCCTCCACTTT; CDR3 protein: CSAILGRDSPLHF